The 16 T cell receptor beta chains listed next were all sequenced from one sample in a study of OX40 agonist ivuxolimab in advanced cancers. Generated by immunoSEQ multiplex PCR, the TCRdb table keeps only in-frame clones and is missing some. The sample includes some 70,000 clones, around 82% seen only once; the top ten take more than 2%. The specimen comprised CD4+ or CD8+ T cells sorted from blood, sampled in a trial of the OX40 agonist ivuxolimab. These receptors were taken from an adult with an advanced solid tumor such as melanoma, head and neck, liver or kidney cancer.

The CDR3, as DNA: TGTGCCAGCAGCCGAGGGACAGGGCTAAATCAGCCCCAGCATTTT. It codes for CASSRGTGLNQPQHF. The V call is TRBV11-1, the J call TRBJ1-5; 9 bases map to TRBD1. Germline V CDR1 and CDR2: SGHAT, FQDESV (reference sequence). The CDR3 consists of 15 residues. Germline trimming cut 5 bases from V and 4 bases from J; bases unmatched to any gene: 6. Variable domain in full (rest from reference TRBV11-1 and TRBJ1-5): EAEVAQSPRYKITEKSQAVAFWCDPISGHATLYWYRQILGQGPELLVQFQDESVVDDSQLPKDRFSAERLKGVDSTLKIQPAELGDSAMYLCASSRGTGLNQPQHFGDGTRLSIL.

The chain links TRBV7-2 to TRBJ1-5; D gene uncertain. The CDR3 has 15 amino acids. Trimming cost V 0 bases and J 1 base, with 7 bases left between them. Looked up from germline, CDR1 is SGHTA and CDR2 is FQGNSA. The CDR3 region has the DNA TGTGCCAGCAGCTTAGCAGGCCCGAGCAATCAGCCCCAGCATTTT. Protein sequence: CASSLAGPSNQPQHF.

V usage is TRBV19 and J usage is TRBJ2-7; D ambiguous. Germline V lookup: CDR1 LNHDA, CDR2 SQIVND (reference sequence). V was pared by 2 bases and J by 1 base, with 6 bases between. The CDR3 contains 13 residues. The CDR3 bases are TGTGCCAGTAGTATACAACATTCCTACGAGCAGTACTTC. It yields the protein CASSIQHSYEQYF.

V usage is TRBV18 and J usage is TRBJ2-5; TRBD1 might be the D (6 bases). The CDR3 has 14 amino acids. V dropped 2 bases and J dropped 5 bases, with 12 bases sitting between them. In germline, CDR1 is KGHSH, CDR2 LQKENI. In nucleotides, the CDR3 is TGTGCCAGCTCACCAGGGAACAGGGATGAGACCCAGTACTTC. It translates to CASSPGNRDETQYF.

This clone was seen once. This chain connects TRBV5-5 to TRBJ1-1; 8 positions match TRBD1. CDR3 length: 15 residues. In germline, CDR1 is SGHKS, CDR2 YYEKEE (reference sequence). V lost 5 bases to trimming and J lost 0 bases; unmatched junction nucleotides: 6. CDR3 amino acids: CASRNPGGMNTEAFF. CDR3 sequence (DNA): TGTGCCAGCAGAAATCCAGGGGGCATGAACACTGAAGCTTTCTTT. The whole variable domain, filled in from reference TRBV5-5 and TRBJ1-1, reads DAGVTQSPTHLIKTRGQQVTLRCSPISGHKSVSWYQQVLGQGPQFIFQYYEKEERGRGNFPDRFSARQFPNYSSELNVNALLLGDSALYLCASRNPGGMNTEAFFGQGTRLTVV.

The genes are TRBV7-9 and TRBJ2-7; unclear D gene. Between the trimmed V and J ends, which lost 4 bases and 2 bases, there was a span of 12 bases. The CDR3 length is 14 residues. The V gene's germline CDR1 is SEHNR and CDR2 FQNEAQ (reference sequence). CDR3 residues: CASSSPRHTYEQYF. CDR3 DNA: TGTGCCAGCAGCTCCCCCCGACATACCTACGAGCAGTACTTC.

The chain couples TRBV5-1 to TRBJ1-5; D is ambiguous. Trimming removed 0 bases from V and 5 bases from J, with 6 bases in between. The CDR3 consists of 13 residues. The germline gives CDR1 SGHRS, CDR2 YFSETQ. CDR3 sequence reads: CASSLGFDQPQHF. Written as DNA, the CDR3 is TGCGCCAGCAGCTTGGGTTTTGATCAGCCCCAGCATTTT.

J is TRBJ2-5 and V is TRBV21-1; the table's D call, TRBD1, was not checked against the DNA. The J call may be faulty, since TRBJ2-7 better matches the DNA end. TRBV21-1 is tagged as a pseudogene. The CDR3 covers 14 residues. CDR3 sequence (DNA): TGTGCCAGCAGCTTCCCTGGTGGGGCCCACGAGCAGTACTTC. This codes for CASSFPGGAHEQYF.

The chain couples TRBV10-2 to TRBJ1-2; D uncertain. V dropped 6 bases and J dropped 2 bases, with 10 bases sitting between them. Looked up from germline, CDR1 is WSHSY and CDR2 is SAAADI. CDR3 length: 13 amino acids. CDR3 in DNA: TGCGCCAGCAGACCCGGGGTAAACTATGGCTACACCTTC. This codes for CASRPGVNYGYTF.

The chain uses TRBV5-1 and TRBJ2-5, with D possibly TRBD2 on 6 matching bases. Germline CDR1 reads SGHRS; CDR2 reads YFSETQ. Trimming took 1 base from V and 4 from J, leaving 11 bases between them. The CDR3 extends over 14 amino acids. The CDR3 nucleotides are TGCGCCAGCAGCTTGACTAACGGGGGAGAGACCCAGTACTTC. Residues: CASSLTNGGETQYF. The full variable domain, in which reference TRBV5-1 and TRBJ2-5 provide the parts outside the CDR3, is KAGVTQTPRYLIKTRGQQVTLSCSPISGHRSVSWYQQTPGQGLQFLFEYFSETQRNKGNFPGRFSGRQFSNSRSEMNVSTLELGDSALYLCASSLTNGGETQYFGPGTRLLVL.

The chain uses TRBV2 and TRBJ1-1, with 8 bases matching TRBD1. There are 15 residues in the CDR3. V dropped 4 bases and J dropped 1; count of bases not matched to a gene: 5. Germline V gene data show CDR1 as SNHLY and CDR2 as FYNNEI. The CDR3 region has the DNA TGTGCCAGCAGTGCCCGGACAGGGTGGAACACTGAAGCTTTCTTT. It translates to CASSARTGWNTEAFF.

V gene TRBV19 combines with J gene TRBJ1-3; D perhaps matches TRBD1 (5 bases). The CDR3 runs 15 residues. V lost 4 bases and J lost 2, with 12 bases in between. Germline lookup yields CDR1 LNHDA and CDR2 SQIVND (reference sequence). The CDR3 spells CASSNRRQTGNTIYF. For the CDR3, the DNA is TGTGCCAGTAGTAACCGACGACAGACTGGAAACACCATATATTTT.

The table lists this clone with a few counts. The same CDR3 also results from other DNA sequences found in this sample. The V call is TRBV18, the J call TRBJ2-3; unclear D gene. With 2 bases removed from V and 2 bases from J, the gap between germline ends came to 2 bases. The CDR3 consists of 12 residues. The V gene's germline CDR1 is KGHSH and CDR2 LQKENI. The CDR3 nucleotides read TGTGCCAGCTCACCAGTCACAGATACGCAGTATTTT. Residues: CASSPVTDTQYF.

The chain has TRBV6-1 and TRBJ1-2; 12 bases are a match to TRBD1. The V gene's germline CDR1 is MNHNS and CDR2 SASEGT. After removal of 7 bases from V and 7 bases from J, the junction contained 7 bases not matched to a gene. CDR3 length equals 14 residues. In DNA, the CDR3 is TGTGCCAGCACCGGGACAGGGGGCAGAGGTGGCTACACCTTC. Encoded protein: CASTGTGGRGGYTF.

This rearrangement joins TRBV7-9 to TRBJ2-1, with 8 positions matching TRBD2. This CDR3 is built from 16 residues. Germline CDR1 reads SEHNR; CDR2 reads FQNEAQ (reference sequence). Trimming removed 1 base from V and 5 bases from J; junction bases left unmatched: 7. DNA for the CDR3: TGTGCCAGCAGCTTAGGTTCGGGAGGGACAAACAATGAGCAGTTCTTC. Protein: CASSLGSGGTNNEQFF.

The chain couples TRBV7-9 to TRBJ1-5; 11 nucleotides line up with TRBD1. J gave up 2 bases and V 5 bases, and 5 bases lay outside the gene matches. Germline assignment: CDR1 SEHNR and CDR2 FQNEAQ (reference sequence). This CDR3 comprises 16 residues. CDR3 bases: TGTGCCAGCAGCAAAGGACAGGGGGCTGGCAATCAGCCCCAGCATTTT. Translated, it gives CASSKGQGAGNQPQHF.